The 14 T cell receptor beta chains presented below share a single source sample, sequenced in a study of T cells in Graves' hyperthyroidism and ophthalmopathy (dated by TCRdb to about 2019). Library method: multiplex PCR. TCRdb shows the sequencer as Illumina HiSeq 2000. Amplification of TCR beta CDR3 regions was carried out from RNA transcripts. The first round of RT-PCR for the TCR CDR3 was performed with the HTBI primer set and the Qiagen OneStep RT-PCR kit. The raw public reads went through TCRdb reprocessing: fastp at Q25, MiXCR clone calling, in-frame beta chains kept. Here each entry gathers all rows of one CDR3 protein and keeps the most common genes and DNA. A total of 400,000 or so distinct CDR3 sequences appear in this sample, about 14% of them only once. Around 19% of the sample is held by the ten biggest clonotypes. The source material was blood. The receptor set was obtained from a woman in her thirties with Graves' ophthalmopathy.

This clonotype was found a few times. The genes are TRBV6-1 and TRBJ1-6, with D perhaps matching TRBD1 (5 bases). In germline, CDR1 is MNHNS, CDR2 SASEGT. The germline V and J ends were trimmed by 4 bases and 9 bases, with 13 bases remaining between them. The CDR3 sequence is 14 residues long. The CDR3 bases are TGTGCCAGCAGTGGAGGGACGGACTTTTCACCCCTCCACTTT. Encoded protein: CASSGGTDFSPLHF.

This clonotype showed up just a few times. V gene TRBV10-3 combines with J gene TRBJ2-7, with unresolved D. Deletions cut 7 bases from V and 2 bases from J, with 9 bases between. The CDR3 is 12 amino acids. CDR1 is ENHRY, CDR2 SYGVKD, per germline. Written as DNA, the CDR3 is TGTGCCATCATGGCCCAGACCTACGAGCAGTACTTC. Translated, it gives CAIMAQTYEQYF.

The gene calls are TRBV19 and TRBJ1-2; D call uncertain. Trimming shortened V by 7 bases and J by 0 bases, and 12 bases separated the two germline ends. The CDR3 spans 14 residues. Germline V CDR1 and CDR2: LNHDA, SQIVND (reference sequence). The CDR3 DNA is TGTGCCAGTATGGACTGGGCAGCTAACTATGGCTACACCTTC. Amino acids: CASMDWAANYGYTF. Looking up the rest from reference TRBV19 and TRBJ1-2 gives the full variable domain: DGGITQSPKYLFRKEGQNVTLSCEQNLNHDAMYWYRQDPGQGLRLIYYSQIVNDFQKGDIAEGYSVSREKKESFPLTVTSAQKNPTAFYLCASMDWAANYGYTFGSGTRLTVV.

This clonotype showed up many times. The rearrangement links TRBV12-3 or TRBV12-4 to TRBJ2-7; the match to TRBD1 covers 11 bases. J lost 4 bases, V lost 4 bases, and 6 bases had no gene match. The CDR3 has 15 residues. CDR3 nucleotide sequence: TGTGCCAGCAGTTCAGGGACAGGGGGACTTTACGAGCAGTACTTC. Protein sequence: CASSSGTGGLYEQYF.

This clonotype has at least ten counts. This chain links TRBV3-1 with TRBJ2-1, with 7 bases lining up with TRBD2. J gave up 2 bases and V 3 bases, and 10 bases lay outside the gene matches. This CDR3 has 17 residues. Germline CDR1 LGHDT, CDR2 YNNKEL (reference sequence). In DNA, the CDR3 is TGTGCCAGCAGCCACGAGAACCTGCTAGCGGCCTACAATGAGCAGTTCTTC. Its protein product is CASSHENLLAAYNEQFF.

This clonotype has at least ten counts. The genes are TRBV6-2 or TRBV6-3 and TRBJ2-3, with 9 bases identical to TRBD1. This CDR3 contains 17 residues. Unmatched junction bases numbered 12, after V lost 5 bases and J lost 3 bases. The germline V gene encodes CDR1 MNHEY and CDR2 SVGEGT. The CDR3 loop is CASSPNRGPAYTDTQYF. In nucleotides, the CDR3 is TGTGCCAGCAGTCCGAACAGGGGGCCTGCGTATACAGATACGCAGTATTTT.

This clonotype has a handful of counts. This chain uses TRBV10-3 with TRBJ1-2; D unclear. Germline-derived CDR1 and CDR2 are ENHRY and SYGVKD. The length of the CDR3 is 13 residues. V dropped 8 bases and J dropped 4 bases, with 14 bases sitting between them. Written as DNA, the CDR3 is TGTGCCATCCAACTGGAGGGCAGCTATGGCTACACCTTC. This translates into CAIQLEGSYGYTF.

At least ten counts were recorded for this clonotype. Written as DNA, the CDR3 is TGTGCCAGCAGCAAAAGCTCCTACAATGAGCAGTTCTTC. Translation gives CASSKSSYNEQFF. This chain connects TRBV7-9 to TRBJ2-1; D is undetermined. V shed 5 bases and J shed 0 bases, with 5 bases lying between them. CDR3 length: 13 residues. CDR1 is SEHNR, CDR2 FQNEAQ, per germline (reference sequence).

Only a few counts were recorded for this clonotype. Here the CDR3 DNA reads TGTGCCAGTAGTATCCTTACTAGCGGGGGGGCGACCGGGGAGCTGTTTTTT. As protein: CASSILTSGGATGELFF. The chain combines TRBV19 with TRBJ2-2, with TRBD2 matching over 13 bases. The CDR3 has 17 amino acids. V dropped 3 bases and J dropped 5; count of bases not matched to a gene: 6. The germline V gene encodes CDR1 LNHDA and CDR2 SQIVND (reference sequence). Complete variable domain (other parts from reference TRBV19 and TRBJ2-2): DGGITQSPKYLFRKEGQNVTLSCEQNLNHDAMYWYRQDPGQGLRLIYYSQIVNDFQKGDIAEGYSVSREKKESFPLTVTSAQKNPTAFYLCASSILTSGGATGELFFGEGSRLTVL.

This clonotype has a count of ten or more. The chain employs TRBV20-1 and TRBJ2-3; D not certain. The ends were cut back, 4 bases at V and 4 bases at J, with 18 bases in the middle. This CDR3 contains 15 residues. The V gene's germline CDR1 is DFQATT and CDR2 SNEGSKA (reference sequence). The CDR3 DNA reads TGCAGTGCTAACCCGGCTAGTAGACGATCAGATACGCAGTATTTT. As protein: CSANPASRRSDTQYF.

This clonotype has at least ten counts. V gene TRBV3-1 combines with J gene TRBJ1-6; D uncertain. Per germline, CDR1 LGHDT and CDR2 YNNKEL (reference sequence). The V gene lost 4 bases and the J gene lost 4 bases, with 14 bases spanning the gap. The CDR3 covers 16 residues. This chain's CDR3 is CASSPTSTPYNSPLHF. The CDR3 DNA reads TGTGCCAGCAGCCCGACATCCACCCCTTATAATTCACCCCTCCACTTT.

The sample holds many counts of this clonotype. The chain joins TRBV2 to TRBJ1-3, with D hard to call. CDR3 length: 13 residues. Germline V gene data show CDR1 as SNHLY and CDR2 as FYNNEI. V lost 8 bases and J lost 4, with 12 bases in between. The CDR3 spells CASLSGGGNTIYF. As DNA, the CDR3 is TGTGCCAGCCTCTCCGGTGGAGGAAACACCATATATTTT.

As regards this clonotype: A much larger clone sits a single nucleotide away, making a read error possible. This rearrangement joins TRBV27 to TRBJ2-1; 7 bases agree with TRBD2. Germline lookup yields CDR1 MNHEY and CDR2 SMNVEV (reference sequence). The CDR3 length is 17 residues. V shed 7 bases, J shed 6 bases, and the junction held 18 bases outside the gene matches. In nucleotides, the CDR3 is TGTGCCAGCACTCTAAAAGAGAGTCTAACGGGGGGCAATGAGCAGTTCTTC. It yields the protein CASTLKESLTGGNEQFF.

The genes are TRBV4-1 and TRBJ2-7, with D possibly TRBD2 on 5 matching bases. CDR1 and CDR2 from the germline V gene are MGHRA and YSYEKL. The CDR3 contains 16 residues. The ends were cut back, 4 bases at V and 0 bases at J, with 16 bases in the middle. In DNA form, the CDR3 reads TGCGCCAGCAGCCTCCTAGGGTTTGGGAGCTCCTACGAGCAGTACTTC. Protein: CASSLLGFGSSYEQYF.